Detailed here is one T cell receptor beta chain. This sample is part of a study of blood T cell repertoires in COVID-19. Study-level information: Acute-phase and convalescent COVID-19 samples originated in the United States, Italy and Spain.

V lost 4 bases to trimming and J lost 8 bases; unmatched junction nucleotides: 10. Germline CDR1 reads SGHRS; CDR2 reads YFSETQ. CDR3 length: 14 amino acids. Authors' methods: Amplification from reference gene primers served as the basis for estimated nucleated cell counts. Generated by immunoSEQ multiplex PCR, the TCRdb table keeps only in-frame clones and is missing some. V and J calls and clone size are those listed in that table; D and trimming were worked out from the DNA. The sample lists some 120,000 clones, 85% occurring once. The rearrangement uses TRBV5-1 and TRBJ1-2; TRBD1 matches at 8 bases. This clonotype was obtained from an elderly woman with acute or convalescent COVID-19. Sequenced input: peripheral blood. The CDR3 loop reads CASSAQTGAGGYTF. The CDR3 bases are TGCGCCAGCAGCGCACAGACAGGGGCCGGCGGCTACACCTTC.